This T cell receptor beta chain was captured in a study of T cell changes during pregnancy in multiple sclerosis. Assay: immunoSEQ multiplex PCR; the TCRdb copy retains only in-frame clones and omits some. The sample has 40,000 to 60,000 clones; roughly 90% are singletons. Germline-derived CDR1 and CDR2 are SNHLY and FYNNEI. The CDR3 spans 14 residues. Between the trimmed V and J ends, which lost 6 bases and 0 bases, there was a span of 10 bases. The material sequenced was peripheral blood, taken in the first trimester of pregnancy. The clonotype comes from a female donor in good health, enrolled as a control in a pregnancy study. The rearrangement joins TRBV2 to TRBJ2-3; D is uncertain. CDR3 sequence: CASSEYGSTDTQYF. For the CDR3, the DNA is TGTGCCAGCAGCGAATACGGGAGCACAGATACGCAGTATTTT.